The T cell receptor beta chain described here comes from a study of OX40 agonist ivuxolimab in advanced cancers. Clones were read by immunoSEQ multiplex PCR, and TCRdb kept only the in-frame ones, dropping some. Of tens of thousands of clones listed, roughly nine tenths are singletons. The CDR3 consists of 10 residues. The J gene is TRBJ1-4, the V gene TRBV12-1. TRBV12-1 counts as a pseudogene. Material: CD4+ or CD8+ T cells sorted from blood, obtained in a trial of the OX40 agonist ivuxolimab. The sequence was obtained from an adult with an advanced solid tumor such as melanoma, head and neck, liver or kidney cancer. CDR3 amino acids: CASSFGKLFF. The CDR3 nucleotides are TGTGCCAGCAGCTTTGGAAAACTGTTTTTT.